These 30 T cell receptor beta chains came from one sample sequenced in a study of CXCR3-negative and CXCR3-positive naive CD8 T cells. The study's findings and limits: CXCR3-negative naive cells had less hydrophobic TRB CDR3s than did CXCR3-positive naive cells.

Libraries of TRB cDNA were made by 5' RACE and carried UMIs. With the 5' RACE reads reprocessed, TCRdb shows one record per CDR3 protein and no DNA. Recorded for this sample: roughly 110,000 distinct CDR3 sequences. Their antigens are not known. Material for sequencing was naive CXCR3+ CD8+ T cells from blood. Subset defined: CD45RO-CCR7+CD27+CD95- naive CD8+ T cells expressing CXCR3 (TNR3+). The receptors stem from a human donor in good health. Some clones in this sample may be carry-over from other donors' samples.

The chain couples TRBV9 to TRBJ2-1; the TCRdb D gene call, TRBD1, has no DNA to confirm it. Germline values: CDR1 SGDLS, CDR2 YYNGEE. CDR3 length: 16 amino acids. CDR3 amino acids: CASNPSRDNSYNEQFF.

This rearrangement joins TRBV20-1 to TRBJ2-2; TCRdb reports TRBD1, a call that lacks DNA to check it against. Germline V gene data show CDR1 as DFQATT and CDR2 as SNEGSKA (reference sequence). The CDR3 is 13 residues long. CDR3 sequence: CSARSPGSGELFF.

This chain joins TRBV5-5 and TRBJ1-5. Germline values: CDR1 SGHKS, CDR2 YYEKEE (reference sequence). CDR3 length equals 15 residues. The CDR3 here is CASSLGAASNQPQHF.

CDR3 loop: CASSVGTGELFF. The chain couples TRBV9 to TRBJ2-2. The CDR3 has 12 residues. Germline V gene lookup returns CDR1 SGDLS and CDR2 YYNGEE.

The chain is built from TRBV5-6 and TRBJ2-7; TCRdb lists TRBD1, though no DNA is available to test this call. Germline V CDR1 and CDR2: SGHDT, YYEEEE. The CDR3 has 15 amino acids. CDR3 sequence reads: CASSPGGGETYEQYF.

The V and J genes are TRBV29-1 and TRBJ2-2. The germline V gene encodes CDR1 SQVTM and CDR2 ANQGSEA. This CDR3 contains 14 residues. The CDR3 protein is CSVEGGGNTGELFF.

This rearrangement joins TRBV6-2 or TRBV6-3 to TRBJ2-1. The germline gives CDR1 MNHEY, CDR2 SVGEGT. CDR3 length: 15 residues. The CDR3 sequence is CASSYEGSSYNEQFF.

The chain uses TRBV25-1 and TRBJ1-1. This CDR3 is built from 16 residues. Germline V gene data show CDR1 as MGHDK and CDR2 as SYGVNS. This chain's CDR3 is CASSEYTGSVNTEAFF. Full variable domain (remainder filled in from reference TRBV25-1 and TRBJ1-1): EADIYQTPRYLVIGTGKKITLECSQTMGHDKMYWYQQDPGMELHLIHYSYGVNSTEKGDLSSESTVSRIRTEHFPLTLESARPSHTSQYLCASSEYTGSVNTEAFFGQGTRLTVV.

CDR3 in amino acids: CASSFERDLGGPDTQYF. The chain recombines TRBV28 with TRBJ2-3; TCRdb indicates TRBD2, and absent DNA this call remains unverified. This CDR3 has 17 amino acids. From germline, CDR1 is MDHEN and CDR2 SYDVKM.

The chain joins TRBV7-2 to TRBJ1-6; the D gene TCRdb calls, TRBD1, cannot be checked with no DNA. Per germline, CDR1 SGHTA and CDR2 FQGNSA. The CDR3 is 16 residues long. The CDR3 here is CASSVTPGDSNSPLHF.

V usage is TRBV28 and J usage is TRBJ2-7; without DNA, the TCRdb call of TRBD2 cannot be checked. This CDR3 spans 11 amino acids. Germline loops: CDR1 MDHEN, CDR2 SYDVKM. The CDR3 sequence is CASSWEAEQYF.

The chain carries TRBV20-1 and TRBJ1-5; TCRdb calls TRBD1, which cannot be checked without DNA. The CDR3 is made up of 14 amino acids. Germline-derived CDR1 and CDR2 are DFQATT and SNEGSKA (reference sequence). CDR3: CSARQIYSNQPQHF.

The CDR3 protein is CASSTQGASNTEAFF. This sequence joins TRBV4-1 and TRBJ1-1; the TRBD1 assignment by TCRdb is unverifiable without DNA. The germline CDR1 and CDR2 sequences are MGHRA and YSYEKL. The length of the CDR3 is 15 residues.

J is TRBJ2-7 and V is TRBV5-1; no DNA is available, so the TRBD1 call from TCRdb remains unchecked. The CDR3 has 13 residues. Germline-derived CDR1 and CDR2 are SGHRS and YFSETQ. The chain's CDR3 is CASSSGQDYEQYF. The variable domain in full, with the rest retrieved from reference TRBV5-1 and TRBJ2-7, is KAGVTQTPRYLIKTRGQQVTLSCSPISGHRSVSWYQQTPGQGLQFLFEYFSETQRNKGNFPGRFSGRQFSNSRSEMNVSTLELGDSALYLCASSSGQDYEQYFGPGTRLTVT.

This chain links TRBV19 with TRBJ2-7. The germline V gene encodes CDR1 LNHDA and CDR2 SQIVND (reference sequence). This CDR3 is 13 amino acids long. The chain's CDR3 is CASSSDINYEQYF.

The genes are TRBV11-2 and TRBJ2-3. The germline V gene encodes CDR1 SGHAT and CDR2 FQNNGV. This CDR3 has 12 amino acids. CDR3 loop: CASSTMEDTQYF.

The CDR3 protein is CASSIEQASYNEQFF. The J gene is TRBJ2-1, the V gene TRBV19. The CDR3 sequence is 15 residues long. CDR1 LNHDA and CDR2 SQIVND come from the germline V gene (reference sequence).

V usage is TRBV29-1 and J usage is TRBJ2-1; the D call from TCRdb, TRBD1, cannot be confirmed without DNA. CDR3 length: 15 residues. Germline-derived CDR1 and CDR2 are SQVTM and ANQGSEA. CDR3 protein: CSARGDYSSYNEQFF.

The chain uses TRBV27 and TRBJ2-1; the D call from TCRdb, TRBD2, cannot be confirmed without DNA. The germline V gene encodes CDR1 MNHEY and CDR2 SMNVEV (reference sequence). The CDR3 extends over 17 amino acids. CDR3 protein: CASSGTSGGPFYNEQFF.

The rearrangement uses TRBV28 and TRBJ2-7; TCRdb's D call of TRBD1 is untestable without DNA. The germline V gene has CDR1 MDHEN and CDR2 SYDVKM. CDR3 length: 14 residues. The CDR3 protein is CASSPRGRSYEQYF.

The V call is TRBV9, the J call TRBJ2-1; checking the TCRdb D call of TRBD2 is not possible without DNA. CDR1 is SGDLS and CDR2 is YYNGEE in the germline V gene. This CDR3 is 15 amino acids long. This CDR3 is CASSPDSGSYNEQFF. The full variable domain, completed using reference TRBV9 and TRBJ2-1, is DSGVTQTPKHLITATGQRVTLRCSPRSGDLSVYWYQQSLDQGLQFLIQYYNGEERAKGNILERFSAQQFPDLHSELNLSSLELGDSALYFCASSPDSGSYNEQFFGPGTRLTVL.

The chain recombines TRBV7-2 with TRBJ2-3; TCRdb's D call, TRBD1, is unchecked because there is no DNA. In germline, CDR1 is SGHTA, CDR2 FQGNSA. The CDR3 consists of 14 residues. CDR3 sequence reads: CASSLQGIPDTQYF.

The rearrangement uses TRBV29-1 and TRBJ2-7; lacking DNA, the TRBD2 call made by TCRdb goes unchecked. The CDR3 consists of 12 residues. Germline CDR1 is SQVTM and CDR2 is ANQGSEA. The CDR3 region is CSGETSGREQYF.

The chain recombines TRBV2 with TRBJ2-7. Germline V gene data show CDR1 as SNHLY and CDR2 as FYNNEI. This CDR3 contains 12 residues. CDR3 loop: CASMGMTEEQYF.

This chain links TRBV12-3 or TRBV12-4 with TRBJ2-2; with no DNA, the TCRdb D assignment of TRBD1 cannot be verified. This CDR3 has 16 residues. The CDR3 reads CASSLPGHIVTGELFF.

The CDR3 sequence: CASHSSPGYNEQFF. This chain uses TRBV27 with TRBJ2-1; TCRdb lists TRBD1, though no DNA is available to test this call. The length of the CDR3 is 14 residues. Germline values: CDR1 MNHEY, CDR2 SMNVEV (reference sequence).

The J gene is TRBJ2-3, the V gene TRBV4-1. The CDR3 sequence is 13 residues long. Germline lookup yields CDR1 MGHRA and CDR2 YSYEKL. CDR3 sequence: CASSQMPTATQYF.

The chain employs TRBV11-3 and TRBJ1-3; the TRBD1 assignment by TCRdb is unverifiable without DNA. The germline V gene encodes CDR1 SGHNT and CDR2 YENEEA. This CDR3 has 13 amino acids. The CDR3 loop is CASSDRAENTIYF.

The V call is TRBV7-3, the J call TRBJ1-1. Germline lookup yields CDR1 SGHTA and CDR2 FQGTGA. The CDR3 length is 13 residues. CDR3 sequence: CASSYWKNTEAFF.

The rearrangement uses TRBV7-9 and TRBJ1-6; no DNA is available, so the TRBD1 call from TCRdb remains unchecked. CDR1 is SEHNR, CDR2 FQNEAQ, per germline (reference sequence). The CDR3 has 17 residues. The chain's CDR3 is CASSIGQPGLYNSPLHF.